The following is a TCR beta chain sequence with its context. There are a few counts of this clonotype. Its cognate antigen has yet to be identified. No much larger clone exists at a distance of one base, and base qualities are not known. The intended sense of this specimen's time point label: newly diagnosed GD, antithyroid drugs for less than 3 months. RNA was extracted from PBMCs in TRIzol for both TCR sequencing and RNA sequencing. Graves' disease was diagnosed according to American Thyroid Association guidelines. Patients were recruited from an endocrinology department in Xi'an, China. Each patient gave approximately 9 milliliters of peripheral blood, collected in an EDTA anticoagulant tube. PBMCs were isolated by Ficoll Paque Plus density gradient separation without further T cell sorting. An Agilent 2100 Bioanalyzer and agarose gel were used to check RNA quality, and a NanoDrop 2000 was used to measure RNA concentration.

The sample comes from a study of regulatory T cells in long-lasting Graves disease (TCRdb year 2021). In the study overall: Antithyroid drugs had been taken for less than 3 months by newly diagnosed Graves' disease patients. The study was registered as a clinical trial and conducted in China. Peripheral blood TCR sequencing and RNA sequencing compared persistent Graves' disease patients with newly diagnosed Graves' disease patients. TCR sequencing covered around 13 persistent and around 20 newly diagnosed Graves' disease patients, around 33 samples in total. Study-wide findings and limitations: The authors acknowledged the small sample size as a limitation that may reduce accuracy. The study examined only peripheral blood because the primary lesion, thyroid tissue, could not be accessed. Sequencing and analysis were restricted to the TCR beta chain. Lower TCR Shannon entropy and fewer highly expanded clones were observed in persistent Graves' disease patients than in newly diagnosed patients, which suggested clonal expansion. Persistent disease showed preferential use of TRBV28, TRBJ1-2 and TRBJ2-5, whereas newly diagnosed disease favored TRBV20-1 and TRBJ2-1. A larger number of public clonotypes was shared among persistent patients (approximately 3,000) than among newly diagnosed patients (around 890).

The CDR3, from cysteine to phenylalanine, totals 14 residues. The kept DNA is CDR3 alone, 42 bases in frame from the first base. CDR1 and CDR2 (KGHSH, LQKENI) derive from the germline V gene. Trimming takes 3 bases from V and 4 bases from J, and the germline ends sit 12 bases apart. Receptors were amplified or captured by multiplex PCR. The sample was run on an Illumina HiSeq 4000. TCR beta libraries were built with iRepertoire HTBI primers and Arm-PCR amplification of CDR3 regions. Before sequencing, the PCR products went through gel purification. As for the original processing: Gene usage analysis of CDR3 amino acid clonotypes used the approximately 62 TRBV and about 14 TRBJ segments found across samples. Filtered high-quality paired reads were merged into contigs using COPE and FqMerger. Contigs were aligned with BLAST to IMGT TRBV, TRBD and TRBJ reference genes, and CDR3 was defined per IMGT. Any clonotype with a frequency above 0.1% was classified as a highly expanded clone. Shannon entropy was used to measure repertoire diversity, and the Gini coefficient was used to measure V-J evenness. A clonotype found in more than one individual was treated as public. The raw public reads went through TCRdb reprocessing: fastp at Q25, MiXCR clone calling, in-frame beta chains kept. All rows with the same CDR3 protein become a single entry with the most common DNA and genes. TCRdb's processing, not the authors' own work, is the source of the V and J calls. Present in this sample are approximately 210,000 distinct CDR3 sequences, approximately 20% of which were seen just once. Approximately 24% of the sample belongs to the ten largest clones.

The chain joins TRBV18 to TRBJ1-1; TRBD1 is perhaps the D gene, given 5 matching bases. The TCR sequence derives from a female donor with Graves disease. Material: peripheral blood mononuclear cells (PBMCs), obtained at new diagnosis, from a patient treated with antithyroid drugs. CDR3 loop: CASSPLAGPTEAFF. The DNA sequence is as follows: TGTGCCAGCTCACCTCTGGCAGGGCCCACTGAAGCTTTCTTT.